A selection of T cell receptor beta chains follows, all from one sample in a study of blood T cell repertoires in COVID-19. Here immunoSEQ multiplex PCR was the method, and the copy in TCRdb shows in-frame clones only, minus some. The sample carries approximately 100,000 clones, about 85% recorded once. Material: peripheral blood. Every receptor here comes from a human donor in a cohort sampled during active COVID-19. Both conserved end residues are part of each CDR3. The order of the fields is V gene, CDR3 length, CDR3 protein.

TRBV7-3 14 CASSYAADTGELFF
TRBV4-3 14 CASSQRQGDYGYTF
TRBV5-1 15 CASSLGGQGSYEQYF
TRBV7-2 15 CASSLMPGVHRGAVF
TRBV7-9 17 CASTAGSTSSYNSPLHF
TRBV24-1 17 CATSEQGCGTENSPLHF
TRBV19 16 CASRDLGAGGYNEQFF
TRBV7-8 14 CASSLIARVQPQHF
TRBV7-9 11 CASSFGGEQYF
TRBV9 12 CASSSGKETQYF
TRBV28 12 CASSVREEKLFF
TRBV30 15 CAWSATSGAPDTQYF
TRBV9 16 CASSVGGSSGANVLTF
TRBV2 17 CASSEAPAGRYQETQYF
TRBV6-5 15 CASSLGQGLGNIQYF
TRBV7-2 15 CASSLVRLLGGELFF
TRBV7-9 13 CASSLQGTQPQHF
TRBV27 14 CASTAAGGNQPQHF
TRBV5-6 14 CASSLGQGSQPQHF
TRBV24-1 16 CATSEYRTGGWDTQYF
TRBV3-1/TRBV3-2 12 CASSLPNSPLHF
TRBV11-1 15 CASRAQGNLQETQYF
TRBV7-2 19 CASSSFSGWKAGGPNEQYF
TRBV7-9 17 CASTALGAAKDTDTQYF
TRBV7-2 14 CASSLGRGSVGYTF
TRBV5-6 18 CASSLGARRGLSTDTQYF
TRBV27 13 CASSLGRSNGYTF
TRBV7-8 13 CASSLDRGNTIYF
TRBV5-6 16 CASTHGGTGRSYEQYF
TRBV7-2 19 CASSLGGGLAVAAGYEQYF
TRBV4-3 16 CASSQASGPSTDTQYF
TRBV5-8 12 CASSFIDQPQHF
TRBV6-5 13 CASTPGTGYGYTF
TRBV5-1 15 CASSLEDRNYNEQFF
TRBV5-1 16 CASSPNIGGSNSPLHF